These 11 T cell receptor beta chains share one sample of origin, sequenced in a study of Graves' ophthalmopathy and Graves' hyperthyroidism. Amplification of the TCR beta CDR3 regions used RNA transcripts (as template). First-round RT-PCR with HTBI primers preceded a second-round multiplex PCR. TCRdb passed the multiplex PCR reads through MiXCR, listing each CDR3 protein once. The sample carries about 390,000 distinct CDR3 sequences, approximately 18% recorded once. The specimen was peripheral blood. The receptors here all came from an adult woman with stable Graves' hyperthyroidism.

The chain carries TRBV28 and TRBJ2-7; 7 bases are a match to TRBD1. Germline CDR1 and CDR2: MDHEN and SYDVKM. The junction had 12 bases not matched to a gene; V was cut back by 4 bases and J by 3 bases. The CDR3 spans 16 residues. CDR3 coding DNA: TGTGCCAGCAGTTACCCGGGACAGAGGTTGGGCTACGAGCAGTACTTC. It specifies CASSYPGQRLGYEQYF. Looking up the rest from reference TRBV28 and TRBJ2-7 gives the full variable domain: DVKVTQSSRYLVKRTGEKVFLECVQDMDHENMFWYRQDPGLGLRLIYFSYDVKMKEKGDIPEGYSVSREKKERFSLILESASTNQTSMYLCASSYPGQRLGYEQYFGPGTRLTVT.

This clonotype came up a few times. A much more abundant neighbour one base away suggests this may be a read error. The rearrangement joins TRBV12-3 or TRBV12-4 to TRBJ2-5; D is perhaps TRBD2 (5 bases). The CDR3 consists of 13 residues. The CDR3 sequence: CASTLAYQESQYF. The CDR3 DNA reads TGTGCCAGCACCTTAGCGTACCAAGAGTCCCAGTACTTC.

This clonotype was seen repeatedly, ten times or more. The chain employs TRBV12-3 or TRBV12-4 and TRBJ2-7; 15 nucleotides line up with TRBD2. The ends lost 3 bases at V and 1 base at J; junction bases unmatched: 4. The CDR3 totals 17 residues. CDR3 nucleotides: TGTGCCAGCAGTTTGGGACTAGCGGGAGGACAGTCCTACGAGCAGTACTTC. Residues: CASSLGLAGGQSYEQYF.

This clonotype was seen many times. The chain uses TRBV27 and TRBJ1-5, with 10 bases identical to TRBD1. Germline CDR1 is MNHEY and CDR2 is SMNVEV (reference sequence). The V and J ends lost 9 bases and 0 bases, in that order; junction bases with no gene match: 2. The CDR3 is 14 residues long. The CDR3 DNA reads TGTGCCAGTAGACAGGGGGCTAGCAATCAGCCCCAGCATTTT. This gives the protein CASRQGASNQPQHF.

This clonotype has a count of ten or more. The V gene is TRBV28, the J gene TRBJ2-7; D ambiguous. Germline V gene lookup returns CDR1 MDHEN and CDR2 SYDVKM. The CDR3 spans 14 residues. V was clipped by 5 bases and J by 0 bases, with 11 bases between them. CDR3 DNA sequence: TGTGCCAGCAGTCCCCGGGCGGCCTCCTACGAGCAGTACTTC. Encoded protein: CASSPRAASYEQYF.

V gene TRBV20-1 combines with J gene TRBJ2-5, with 13 bases lining up with TRBD2. CDR3 length: 18 residues. CDR1 and CDR2 (germline): DFQATT, SNEGSKA (reference sequence). J was trimmed by 0 bases and V by 3 bases; bases with no gene match: 10. The CDR3 DNA sequence: TGCAGTGCTAGCGCGGAAGGGACTAGCGGGGAAAACCAAGAGACCCAGTACTTC. This translates into CSASAEGTSGENQETQYF.

This clonotype has ten or more counts. The chain has TRBV7-2 and TRBJ2-7; TRBD1 matches 7 bases. V lost 2 bases and J lost 3; bases outside the gene matches: 4. This CDR3 comprises 14 residues. Germline V gene lookup returns CDR1 SGHTA and CDR2 FQGNSA. The CDR3 reads CASSLRQGYYEQYF. As DNA, the CDR3 is TGTGCCAGCAGCTTAAGACAGGGATACTACGAGCAGTACTTC. Based on the CDR3 plus reference TRBV7-2 and TRBJ2-7, the full variable domain is GAGVSQSPSNKVTEKGKDVELRCDPISGHTALYWYRQSLGQGLEFLIYFQGNSAPDKSGLPSDRFSAERTGGSVSTLTIQRTQQEDSAVYLCASSLRQGYYEQYFGPGTRLTVT.

This clonotype was seen many times. The chain employs TRBV14 and TRBJ2-7; D not certain. Germline CDR1 reads SGHDN; CDR2 reads FVKESK. The CDR3 spans 13 residues. The germline V and J ends were trimmed by 1 base and 7 bases, with 11 bases remaining between them. The CDR3 spells CASSQVYDSEQYF. The CDR3 DNA reads as TGTGCCAGCAGCCAAGTTTACGACTCAGAGCAGTACTTC.

In this sample, this clonotype turned up a few times. The rearrangement uses TRBV11-1 and TRBJ1-1; TRBD1 aligns across 10 bases. V trimming: 0 bases; J trimming: 4 bases; junction bases outside the gene matches: 8. The germline CDR1 and CDR2 sequences are SGHAT and FQDESV (reference sequence). The CDR3 is 17 amino acids. The CDR3, as DNA: TGTGCCAGCAGCTTAGCGCGGACAGGGGGTTCAGGCACTGAAGCTTTCTTT. Translated, it gives CASSLARTGGSGTEAFF.

This clonotype has a count of ten or more. The chain employs TRBV4-3 and TRBJ1-1, with D uncertain. The V end was cut by 3 bases, the J end by 3 bases, with 8 bases between. The CDR3 covers 13 residues. CDR1 and CDR2 (germline): LGHNA, YSLEER. Here the CDR3 reads CASSQGRHTEAFF. CDR3 DNA sequence: TGCGCCAGCAGCCAGGGGAGACACACTGAAGCTTTCTTT.

About this clonotype itself: Compared with germline, one end of the junction differs, possibly owing to a read error. The chain couples TRBV20-1 to TRBJ1-5; perhaps TRBD1 as D (5 bases). The CDR3 totals 16 residues. Germline CDR1 DFQATT, CDR2 SNEGSKA (reference sequence). CDR3 DNA sequence: TGCAGTGCCACGGATATCCAGGGTGGTAGCAATCAGCCCCAGGATTTT. Its protein is CSATDIQGGSNQPQDF.